A selection of T cell receptor beta chains follows, all from one sample in a study of T-cell reconstitution after alpha-beta-depleted transplantation in children. From the PCR reads, TCRdb called clonotypes with MiXCR, one entry per CDR3 protein. This table holds hundreds of thousands of distinct CDR3 sequences, around 16% found once. The starting material was PBMCs from the stem cell graft donor, obtained from the stem cell graft. Source of these receptors: a human donor who donated a stem cell graft to a child with acute lymphoblastic leukemia. The CDR3 runs from the conserved cysteine through the conserved F or W. A D gene is named only where the DNA matches it firmly. Clone size appears in some rows only: once, few, many, or a class for an expanded clone.

v_call	clone_size	d_call	j_call	cdr3_aa	cdr3_nt
TRBV4-1	few	-	TRBJ2-3	CASSQVPSTDTQYF	TGCGCCAGCAGCCAGGTACCTAGCACAGATACGCAGTATTTT
TRBV5-1	few	TRBD1	TRBJ2-1	CASRWTGDLNEQFF	TGCGCCAGCAGGTGGACAGGGGACCTCAATGAGCAGTTCTTC
TRBV25-1	few	TRBD1	TRBJ1-1	CASSLWGQGGAAFF	TGTGCCAGCAGTTTATGGGGACAGGGAGGAGCGGCTTTCTTT
TRBV11-2	few	-	TRBJ2-1	CASRRMGTYNEQFF	TGTGCCAGCAGGCGGATGGGCACCTACAATGAGCAGTTCTTC
TRBV7-2	few	TRBD2	TRBJ2-3	CASSLHPSGSTDTQYF	TGTGCCAGCAGCTTACATCCTAGCGGATCCACAGATACGCAGTATTTT
TRBV4-2	few	TRBD2	TRBJ2-5	CASSQELAGVQETQYF	TGTGCCAGCAGCCAAGAACTAGCGGGCGTACAAGAGACCCAGTACTTC
TRBV29-1	-	TRBD2	TRBJ2-1	CSVDSWTSGIGRNSF	TGCAGCGTCGACTCCTGGACTAGCGGAATAGGCCGAAATAGCTTC
TRBV7-9	few	TRBD2	TRBJ2-1	CASSLLAGDEQFF	TGTGCCAGCAGCTTACTAGCGGGAGATGAGCAGTTCTTC
TRBV10-3	-	-	TRBJ2-7	CAAAEPGSTYEQYF	TGTGCCGCCGCGGAACCGGGTTCGACCTACGAGCAGTACTTC
TRBV24-1	few	TRBD1	TRBJ2-1	CATSDFHRGAWEQFF	TGTGCCACCAGTGATTTCCACAGGGGAGCCTGGGAGCAGTTCTTC
TRBV30	-	TRBD2	TRBJ2-4	CAWGPGLAGNIQYF	TGTGCCTGGGGGCCGGGACTAGCGGGGAACATTCAGTACTTC
TRBV7-6	many	-	TRBJ1-4	CASSYSATNEKLFF	TGTGCCAGCAGCTATAGTGCAACTAATGAAAAACTGTTTTTT
TRBV10-2	few	TRBD1	TRBJ1-5	CASSIVQGSQPQHF	TGCGCCAGCAGTATTGTACAGGGGAGTCAGCCCCAGCATTTT
TRBV12-3/TRBV12-4	-	TRBD1	TRBJ1-2	CASSLADRAGYGYTF	TGTGCCAGCAGTTTGGCGGACAGGGCCGGCTATGGCTACACCTTC
TRBV7-9	-	-	TRBJ2-5	CASSGTWATQYF	TGTGCCAGCAGCGGTACTTGGGCGACCCAGTACTTC
TRBV10-3	-	-	TRBJ2-5	CAISAFWGAKQETQYF	TGTGCCATCAGTGCCTTTTGGGGGGCGAAGCAAGAGACCCAGTACTTC
TRBV27	-	-	TRBJ1-2	CASSLGGIYGYTF	TGTGCCAGCAGTCTGGGGGGCATTTATGGCTACACCTTC
TRBV12-3/TRBV12-4	-	-	TRBJ1-2	CASSRDTGGYTF	TGTGCCAGCAGCCGGGACACAGGGGGCTACACCTTC
TRBV7-9	-	-	TRBJ1-2	CASTHKLGIGYGYTF	TGTGCCAGCACCCACAAACTGGGTATTGGCTATGGCTACACCTTC
TRBV10-3	-	-	TRBJ1-5	CAISEPGTNQPQHF	TGTGCCATCAGTGAGCCCGGAACCAATCAGCCCCAGCATTTT
TRBV29-1	few	TRBD2	TRBJ2-3	CSVTRLAAADTQYF	TGCAGCGTTACTAGACTAGCCGCCGCAGATACGCAGTATTTT
TRBV2	few	-	TRBJ1-5	CASSERAQGSNQPQHF	TGTGCCAGCAGTGAAAGGGCACAGGGAAGCAATCAGCCCCAGCATTTT
TRBV20-1	-	-	TRBJ1-5	CSATENQPQHF	TGCAGTGCTACCGAGAATCAGCCCCAGCATTTT
TRBV30	-	-	TRBJ2-4	CAWSSTLLAKNIQYF	TGTGCCTGGAGCTCGACGCTCTTAGCCAAAAACATTCAGTACTTC
TRBV7-6	-	-	TRBJ1-5	CASSLEGSVWSNQPQHF	TGTGCCAGCAGCTTAGAAGGGTCGGTATGGAGCAATCAGCCCCAGCATTTT
TRBV7-8	few	-	TRBJ2-7	CASSSRTTYEQYF	TGTGCCAGCAGCTCTAGAACCACCTACGAGCAGTACTTC
TRBV5-1	-	TRBD2	TRBJ2-5	CACSFASGQETQYF	TGCGCCTGCAGCTTTGCTAGCGGACAAGAGACCCAGTACTTC
TRBV20-1	-	-	TRBJ2-1	CVTRRYNEQFF	TGCGTCACTCGCCGATACAATGAGCAGTTCTTC
TRBV11-1	few	TRBD1	TRBJ2-5	CASSIRTGTGGLFQETQYF	TGTGCCAGCAGCATAAGAACCGGGACAGGGGGGCTCTTCCAAGAGACCCAGTACTTC
TRBV20-1	few	-	TRBJ2-1	CSARDGLLPQFF	TGCAGTGCTAGAGATGGGCTTTTGCCTCAGTTCTTC
TRBV7-9	few	TRBD2	TRBJ2-5	CASGTAGGPTETQYF	TGTGCCAGCGGCACAGCGGGAGGGCCGACTGAGACCCAGTACTTC
TRBV30	few	-	TRBJ2-7	CAWGAGRAYEQYF	TGTGCCTGGGGCGCAGGGCGGGCCTACGAGCAGTACTTC
TRBV25-1	few	-	TRBJ1-1	CATRVTRVITEAFF	TGTGCCACCAGAGTTACGAGGGTGATCACTGAAGCTTTCTTT
TRBV5-1	few	TRBD2	TRBJ2-3	CASSAWTSASDTQYF	TGCGCCAGCAGCGCCTGGACTAGCGCCTCGGATACGCAGTATTTT
TRBV10-3	-	TRBD2	TRBJ2-7	CAIRVGLAESSYEQYF	TGTGCCATCAGAGTGGGACTAGCAGAGAGCTCCTACGAGCAGTACTTC
TRBV18	-	TRBD2	TRBJ2-5	CASSPRLAGDEETQYF	TGTGCCAGCTCACCAAGACTAGCGGGAGATGAGGAGACCCAGTACTTC
TRBV25-1	few	-	TRBJ1-2	CASSEGTASYGYTF	TGTGCCAGCAGTGAGGGGACGGCCTCCTATGGCTACACCTTC
TRBV20-1	-	-	TRBJ1-4	CSAPSGRGGANEKLFF	TGCAGTGCGCCTTCGGGGAGGGGAGGGGCTAATGAAAAACTGTTTTTT
TRBV27	many	-	TRBJ2-1	CAASGTDLRGQFF	TGTGCAGCTTCCGGGACAGACCTGCGGGGGCAGTTCTTC
TRBV20-1	many	-	TRBJ2-4	CSAATRGWDDKNIQYF	TGCAGTGCTGCTACCAGGGGTTGGGACGACAAAAACATTCAGTACTTC
TRBV9	few	-	TRBJ2-7	CASSVGAGRGYEQYF	TGTGCCAGCAGCGTAGGGGCGGGAAGAGGGTACGAGCAGTACTTC
TRBV6-4	few	TRBD2	TRBJ2-3	CASSRTSGDMDTQYF	TGTGCCAGCAGTCGGACTAGCGGCGATATGGATACGCAGTATTTT
TRBV20-1	-	-	TRBJ1-1	CSARAYRDTGNTEAFF	TGCAGTGCTAGAGCATACAGGGATACGGGGAACACTGAAGCTTTCTTT
TRBV4-1	-	-	TRBJ2-7	CASSQESTSRFYEQYF	TGCGCCAGCAGCCAAGAATCCACTTCAAGATTCTACGAGCAGTACTTC
TRBV5-1	-	-	TRBJ1-3	CASSLDSSGGNTIYF	TGCGCCAGCAGCTTGGATAGCAGTGGCGGAAACACCATATATTTT
TRBV20-1	-	-	TRBJ2-1	CSAIYNEQFF	TGCAGTGCTATATACAATGAGCAGTTCTTC
TRBV12-3/TRBV12-4	-	-	TRBJ1-5	CASTKQVVEPQHF	TGTGCCAGCACCAAACAGGTGGTAGAGCCCCAGCATTTT
TRBV7-9	-	-	TRBJ2-1	CASSFGPLNEQFF	TGTGCCAGCAGCTTCGGTCCGCTCAATGAGCAGTTCTTC
TRBV6-1	-	-	TRBJ2-7	CASSLPEGSYEQYF	TGTGCCAGCAGCCTACCGGAGGGTTCCTACGAGCAGTACTTC
TRBV20-1	-	TRBD1	TRBJ1-2	CSALDRVLGGYTF	TGCAGTGCGTTGGACAGGGTTTTAGGCGGCTACACCTTC
TRBV11-2	few	TRBD2	TRBJ2-7	CASSLVGGSGHEQYF	TGTGCCAGCAGCTTAGTCGGCGGGAGTGGCCACGAGCAGTACTTC
TRBV28	few	TRBD1	TRBJ1-1	CASSGADRGNDEAFF	TGTGCCAGCAGTGGTGCAGACAGGGGGAATGATGAAGCTTTCTTT
TRBV5-1	-	-	TRBJ2-7	CASSMGLLSYEQYF	TGCGCCAGCAGCATGGGACTTCTCTCCTACGAGCAGTACTTC
TRBV24-1	-	TRBD1	TRBJ2-1	CATSDPTGSYNEQFF	TGTGCCACCAGTGACCCGACAGGGTCCTACAATGAGCAGTTCTTC